This is a list of T cell receptor beta chains from one sample in a study of T cell responses to AZD1222 COVID-19 vaccine. Clones were read by immunoSEQ multiplex PCR, and TCRdb kept only the in-frame ones, dropping some. This table holds around 270,000 clones, 90% to 95% found once. The sequencing used peripheral blood, collected 28 days after the second AZD1222 dose. Receptors originate from an adult who received the AZD1222 COVID-19 vaccine. CDR3s include the opening cysteine and the closing phenylalanine or tryptophan.

TRBV5-8,CASSFTRSGYTF
TRBV15,CATSPVATGSWGNQPQHF
TRBV5-5,CASSLWGDNEQYF
TRBV7-7,CASSRDYQETQYF
TRBV5-5,CASSIGTVGYEQYF
TRBV19,CASSWGTSYEQYF
TRBV10-3,CAISASPPGTEAFF
TRBV7-8,CASSFEPAGSWSTEAFF
TRBV7-3,CASSLALVGEQYF
TRBV5-4,CATSPRKGTDTQYF
TRBV4-3,CASSHRTGQYNEQFF
TRBV5-4,CASSSDPLAVGNNEQYF
TRBV7-9,CASSYREGLPYEQYF
TRBV11-1,CASSLAAEQFF
TRBV7-8,CASTRAGQPYGYTF
TRBV24-1,CATSPPGAQETQYF
TRBV18,CASSSGTGSYEQYF
TRBV19,CASTPDGGPNQPQHF
TRBV3-1/TRBV3-2,CASSQDRSIAGGNANYGYTF
TRBV5-8,CASSLGRTPEETQYF
TRBV5-6,CASSLRGIYTEAFF
TRBV7-2,CASSLRPQETQYF
TRBV28,CASSLGGGGNTIYF
TRBV12-3/TRBV12-4,CASSLTGAEGYTF
TRBV5-4,CASSRGGSTDTQYF
TRBV28,CAIKTSGLSAETQYF
TRBV20-1,CSASRGRGNTEAFF
TRBV18,CASSPTGEGALGAFF
TRBV14,CASSQASGRYYEQFF
TRBV3-1/TRBV3-2,CASSLRLAGAPEQYF
TRBV5-1,CASSRGETPLYEQYF
TRBV6-5,CASSYSVAGYEQYF
TRBV5-1,CASSSRGQGHIDGYTF
TRBV4-2,CASSQEKGNTEAFF
TRBV14,CASSLFGTEAFF
TRBV4-1,CASSQGHSSNQPQHF
TRBV5-1,CASSFTGDTEAFF
TRBV19,CASSLRTAVGSGNTIYF
TRBV7-2,CASSLGRAEPQHF
TRBV28,CASSSSGRDRYEQYF
TRBV7-9,CASSFGQGNLQPQHF
TRBV11-2,CASSIDRGNEAFF
TRBV20-1,CSAGTSGENF
TRBV21-1,CASYGRTHSNQPQHF
TRBV7-9,CASSPGLPYNEQFF
TRBV4-2,CASSQDSEQPQHF
TRBV27,CASSPSGARNNQPQHF
TRBV4-2,CASSQTISSANYEQYF
TRBV6-5,CASSYPPIGAGNTIYF
TRBV11-2,CASSLRPSGANVLTF
TRBV19,CASSTTGRASEAFF
TRBV6-5,CASGSGGDSYEQYF
TRBV15,CATSRDRVETQYF
TRBV9,CASSVGTLNTGELFF